This section outlines one T cell receptor beta chain sequence together with its context. Its target is unknown. In the original analysis: Owing to the provision of junction-only sequences devoid of quality scores by immunoSEQ, filtering differed. Assay used: immunoSEQ multiplex PCR; TCRdb lists only in-frame clones, some missing. For V, J and clone size, that table is used; D and trimming come from the DNA. The repertoire holds around 1.6 million clones, with around 98% as singletons. The germline CDR1 and CDR2 sequences are WSHSY and SAAADI. V was shortened by 11 bases and J by 5 bases, with 22 bases between the two germline ends. This CDR3 spans 15 amino acids. This sample is part of a study of shared clonotypes between healthy human individuals. Study details: CD4 naive cells filled three plates per donor, CD4 memory three, CD8 naive two and CD8 memory one.

Regarding the study as a whole: Unshared clonotypes carried lower generation probabilities than those common to all four donors.

The sequence was obtained from a man aged 25-45 years in good health. Material: naive CD4+ T cells sorted from blood. Described subset: CD45RA+ positively selected. This rearrangement joins TRBV10-2 to TRBJ2-1; D call uncertain. The CDR3 DNA sequence: TGCGCCGCCCAAGCATGGGATTTCAAAGACAATGAGCAGTTCTTC. Its translation: CAAQAWDFKDNEQFF.